Presented here are 9 T cell receptor beta chains from one specimen sequenced in a study of control samples from healthy donors and cancer patients. Clones were sequenced by immunoSEQ multiplex PCR, and TCRdb holds only the in-frame ones, with some missing. Of 70,000 or so clones in the sample, about 93% were seen once. Material for sequencing was blood. Receptor source: a woman aged 40 to 49 in good health.

The chain links TRBV2 to TRBJ1-5, with TRBD1 as a possible D gene (5 bases). This CDR3 comprises 14 residues. Looked up from germline, CDR1 is SNHLY and CDR2 is FYNNEI. V lost 7 bases and J lost 0, with 10 bases in between. This chain's CDR3 is CASTRVYSNQPQHF. The CDR3 coding sequence is TGTGCCAGCACCAGGGTTTATAGCAATCAGCCCCAGCATTTT.

This clone was observed once. V gene TRBV6-2 or TRBV6-3 combines with J gene TRBJ1-5; D unresolved. This CDR3 spans 13 amino acids. Germline CDR1 is MNHEY and CDR2 is SVGEGT. V dropped 5 bases and J dropped 2 bases, with 7 bases sitting between them. Here the CDR3 reads CASSIRGNQPQHF. The CDR3 coding sequence is TGTGCCAGCAGTATCCGGGGCAATCAGCCCCAGCATTTT.

This rearrangement joins TRBV5-1 to TRBJ2-7, with D unresolved. V gave up 7 bases and J gave up 2 bases, with 10 bases separating them. The CDR3 totals 12 residues. The germline CDR1 and CDR2 sequences are SGHRS and YFSETQ. CDR3: CASGQKPYEQYF. CDR3 in DNA: TGCGCCAGCGGGCAGAAGCCCTACGAGCAGTACTTC.

The J gene is TRBJ2-7, the V gene TRBV7-2; 7 bases map to TRBD1. The CDR3 has 15 residues. Germline CDR1 reads SGHTA; CDR2 reads FQGNSA. The V gene end was trimmed by 0 bases and the J gene end by 3 bases; junction bases not matched to a gene: 5. This CDR3 is CASSLAGTEYYEQYF. As DNA, the CDR3 is TGTGCCAGCAGCTTAGCAGGGACAGAGTACTACGAGCAGTACTTC.

The count of this clone is one. V is TRBV7-9 and J is TRBJ1-2, with no clear D. V was cut by 7 bases and J by 4 bases, with 13 bases left in between. The CDR3 extends over 13 amino acids. Germline CDR1 and CDR2: SEHNR and FQNEAQ (reference sequence). CDR3 sequence: CASTAAQSYGYTF. As DNA, the CDR3 is TGTGCCAGCACCGCAGCCCAAAGCTATGGCTACACCTTC.

The J gene is TRBJ2-1, the V gene TRBV6-2 or TRBV6-3; D not certain. Trimming cost V 0 bases and J 7 bases, with 10 bases left between them. The CDR3 totals 14 residues. The germline V gene encodes CDR1 MNHEY and CDR2 SVGEGT. Here the CDR3 reads CASSYSRLANEQFF. The DNA for the CDR3 is TGTGCCAGCAGTTACTCGCGACTGGCGAATGAGCAGTTCTTC.

This sequence joins TRBV4-2 and TRBJ2-7, with 16 nucleotides matching TRBD2. This CDR3 comprises 18 residues. V gave up 0 bases and J gave up 3 bases; unmatched junction bases: 5. Germline V lookup: CDR1 LGHNA, CDR2 YNFKEQ. The CDR3 bases are TGTGCCAGCAGCCAAGAGGGACTAGCGGGAGGGCCAGTCTACGAGCAGTACTTC. Residues: CASSQEGLAGGPVYEQYF.

The V gene is TRBV5-6, the J gene TRBJ1-2, with a tentative D call TRBD1 (6 bases). Deletions cut 1 base from V and 3 bases from J, with 13 bases between. The CDR3 spans 15 residues. Germline-derived CDR1 and CDR2 are SGHDT and YYEEEE. The CDR3 region is CASSLYGGLDYGYTF. CDR3 bases: TGTGCCAGCAGCTTGTACGGGGGGCTGGACTATGGCTACACCTTC.

The genes are TRBV28 and TRBJ2-5, with 8 bases lining up with TRBD2. V was clipped by 6 bases and J by 4 bases; unmatched bases: 16. The CDR3 consists of 17 residues. Germline CDR1 and CDR2: MDHEN and SYDVKM. In DNA, the CDR3 is TGTGCCAGCAGCAAACCTTTGAGGCGGGGGGCTGTAGAGACCCAGTACTTC. Protein product: CASSKPLRRGAVETQYF.